These 14 T cell receptor beta chains came from one sample sequenced in a study of CD8 T cells in ankylosing spondylitis. TCRdb called the 5' RACE reads again in MiXCR, with one record for every CDR3 protein. The sample lists 200,000 to 300,000 distinct CDR3 sequences; 24% were seen once. Sequencing input: blood, either unsorted or a sorted T cell fraction (not recorded which). Source of these receptors: a male donor with ankylosing spondylitis or in good health (not recorded which).

J is TRBJ1-5 and V is TRBV29-1, with D perhaps matching TRBD1 (5 bases). V lost 4 bases and J 5 bases, leaving 12 bases between the germline ends. CDR3 length equals 13 residues. The germline V gene encodes CDR1 SQVTM and CDR2 ANQGSEA. CDR3 sequence (DNA): TGCAGCGTTGGGGGGACCGACGATCAGCCCCAGCATTTT. This encodes CSVGGTDDQPQHF. Combining the CDR3 with reference TRBV29-1 and TRBJ1-5 gives the whole variable domain SAVISQKPSRDICQRGTSLTIQCQVDSQVTMMFWYRQQPGQSLTLIATANQGSEATYESGFVIDKFPISRPNLTFSTLTVSNMSPEDSSIYLCSVGGTDDQPQHFGDGTRLSIL.

For the CDR3, the DNA is TGTGCCACCAGCAGAGGGGGGGATACGCAGTATTTT. Residues: CATSRGGDTQYF. V gene TRBV15 combines with J gene TRBJ2-3; D is tentatively TRBD1 or TRBD2 (5 bases each). This CDR3 comprises 12 residues. Germline V gene sequence: CDR1 LNHNV, CDR2 YYDKDF (reference sequence). Trimming took off 1 base at V and 6 bases at J, with 5 bases between the two ends.

This clonotype appeared many times. This chain links TRBV3-1 with TRBJ2-1; D remains unclear. The germline gives CDR1 LGHDT, CDR2 YNNKEL (reference sequence). There are 13 residues in the CDR3. Between the trimmed V and J ends, which lost 4 bases and 6 bases, there was a span of 10 bases. The CDR3 DNA reads TGTGCCAGCAGCCCCTGGCGGATCAATGAGCAGTTCTTC. Protein product: CASSPWRINEQFF.

This clonotype turned up a few times. The chain links TRBV12-3 or TRBV12-4 to TRBJ2-5; no reliable D call. The CDR3 extends over 13 amino acids. The V and J ends lost 3 bases and 7 bases respectively, with 12 bases between them. Here the CDR3 reads CASSFVSHGTQYF. The CDR3 DNA is TGTGCCAGCAGTTTCGTCTCTCATGGGACCCAGTACTTC.

This clonotype was found many times. The rearrangement uses TRBV10-2 and TRBJ2-7, with 7 nucleotides matching TRBD1. J lost 2 bases, V lost 2 bases, and 0 bases had no gene match. The germline gives CDR1 WSHSY, CDR2 SAAADI. This CDR3 region has 13 residues. CDR3 region: CASSEGQAYEQYF. CDR3 in DNA: TGCGCCAGCAGTGAGGGACAGGCCTACGAGCAGTACTTC.

The rearrangement joins TRBV2 to TRBJ2-5; 7 bases align to TRBD1. This CDR3 has 14 amino acids. J lost 5 bases, V lost 8 bases, and 11 bases had no gene match. CDR1 is SNHLY, CDR2 FYNNEI, per germline. CDR3 DNA: TGTGCCAGCTGCCTCAGGGGGAATCGGGAGACCCAGTACTTC. This encodes CASCLRGNRETQYF. The entire variable domain, with the rest obtained from reference TRBV2 and TRBJ2-5, is as follows: EPEVTQTPSHQVTQMGQEVILRCVPISNHLYFYWYRQILGQKVEFLVSFYNNEISEKSEIFDDQFSVERPDGSNFTLKIRSTKLEDSAMYFCASCLRGNRETQYFGPGTRLLVL.

This clonotype was found a few times. The chain uses TRBV25-1 and TRBJ1-4; TRBD1 matches 7 bases. Germline V gene lookup returns CDR1 MGHDK and CDR2 SYGVNS. This CDR3 is 16 amino acids long. The J segment lost 3 bases and the V segment lost 9 bases, leaving 13 bases of the junction unmatched. Written as DNA, the CDR3 is TGTGCCAGTGAGATAGGCACAGGGGTGTCTAATGAAAAACTGTTTTTT. Translating gives CASEIGTGVSNEKLFF.

This clonotype was counted only a few times. This chain joins TRBV20-1 and TRBJ2-7, with TRBD1 as a possible D gene (6 bases). The CDR3 length is 12 residues. Germline CDR1 DFQATT, CDR2 SNEGSKA (reference sequence). V dropped 3 bases and J dropped 6 bases, with 12 bases sitting between them. CDR3 loop: CSARAGVGEQYF. Written as DNA, the CDR3 is TGCAGTGCTAGGGCAGGGGTTGGCGAGCAGTACTTC.

This chain joins TRBV20-1 and TRBJ2-1, with D possibly matching TRBD2 (7 bases). CDR1 is DFQATT, CDR2 SNEGSKA, per germline (reference sequence). This CDR3 comprises 14 residues. V lost 3 bases to trimming and J lost 6 bases, with 15 bases between them. The CDR3 DNA is TGCAGTGCTAGGGGCGGGGGCCCAAGCAATGAGCAGTTCTTC. It is translated as CSARGGGPSNEQFF.

This clonotype was counted at least ten times. The CDR3 nucleotides read TGCAGTGCTAGAGAGGGGGGGTCCTATGGCTACACCTTC. It is translated as CSAREGGSYGYTF. V and J are TRBV20-1 and TRBJ1-2; TRBD1 might be the D (5 bases). The V end was cut by 0 bases, the J end by 4 bases, with 9 bases between. Germline V gene data show CDR1 as DFQATT and CDR2 as SNEGSKA (reference sequence). CDR3 length: 13 residues.

This clonotype was found a few times. V is TRBV12-3 or TRBV12-4 and J is TRBJ2-7; D is undetermined. This CDR3 is 15 amino acids long. Trimming shortened V by 8 bases and J by 4 bases, and 21 bases separated the two germline ends. For the CDR3, the DNA is TGTGCCAGCTCCCGAGGAGTAGCCCAGGCTTACGAGCAGTACTTC. It translates to CASSRGVAQAYEQYF.

This clonotype was seen a few times. V and J are TRBV9 and TRBJ2-2; D remains unclear. The V gene lost 3 bases and the J gene lost 0 bases, with 9 bases spanning the gap. CDR1 is SGDLS and CDR2 is YYNGEE in the germline V gene. This CDR3 has 15 residues. CDR3 in DNA: TGTGCCAGCAGCGAGGACCCGACGAACACCGGGGAGCTGTTTTTT. Translation gives CASSEDPTNTGELFF.

The chain recombines TRBV7-9 with TRBJ2-1; weak D call: TRBD1 (5 bases). This CDR3 comprises 13 residues. Trimming removed 5 bases from V and 8 bases from J, with 13 bases in between. In germline, CDR1 is SEHNR, CDR2 FQNEAQ (reference sequence). The CDR3 DNA reads TGTGCCAGCAGCGCCTACCAAGGGGATGAGCAGTTCTTC. Translated: CASSAYQGDEQFF.

This clonotype has only a few counts. The chain links TRBV27 to TRBJ2-3; 10 bases fit TRBD2. CDR1 is MNHEY, CDR2 SMNVEV, per germline (reference sequence). Losses at the gene ends were 3 bases for V and 6 bases for J; bases not matched to a gene: 3. The CDR3 has 14 residues. The CDR3 region is CASSLASGGDTQYF. CDR3 nucleotides: TGTGCCAGCAGTTTGGCTAGCGGGGGTGATACGCAGTATTTT.